This TCR beta chain derives from a study of shared clonotypes between healthy human individuals. Study-level background: Each donor contributed plates that comprised three CD4 naive, three CD4 memory, two CD8 naive and one CD8 memory.

CDR3 length: 16 residues. V gave up 3 bases and J gave up 4 bases; unmatched junction bases: 6. Germline loops: CDR1 SGHVS, CDR2 FNYEAQ. Study-wide results and caveats: Roughly 5% of naive CD4 clonotypes were common to a few donors. In contrast to clonotypes shared by all four donors, non-shared clonotypes had lower generation probabilities.

Genomic DNA per cell subset filled all wells of several immunoSEQ plates. TCRdb's table, derived via immunoSEQ multiplex PCR, lists solely in-frame clones and lacks some. The data hold about 590,000 clones, with around 95% observed a single time. Naive CD8 cells lacked CD45RO, underwent positive selection for CCR7 and left out terminally differentiated effector memory CD45RA+ cells. Points on this clone: What it recognizes is unknown.

This TCR derives from a woman aged 25 to 45 in good health. Material for sequencing was naive CD8+ T cells sorted from blood. This chain joins TRBV7-6 and TRBJ2-5; TRBD2 aligns across 12 bases. CDR3 coding DNA: TGTGCCAGCAGCTTTGGACTAGCGGGAATTCTAGAGACCCAGTACTTC. It encodes CASSFGLAGILETQYF.